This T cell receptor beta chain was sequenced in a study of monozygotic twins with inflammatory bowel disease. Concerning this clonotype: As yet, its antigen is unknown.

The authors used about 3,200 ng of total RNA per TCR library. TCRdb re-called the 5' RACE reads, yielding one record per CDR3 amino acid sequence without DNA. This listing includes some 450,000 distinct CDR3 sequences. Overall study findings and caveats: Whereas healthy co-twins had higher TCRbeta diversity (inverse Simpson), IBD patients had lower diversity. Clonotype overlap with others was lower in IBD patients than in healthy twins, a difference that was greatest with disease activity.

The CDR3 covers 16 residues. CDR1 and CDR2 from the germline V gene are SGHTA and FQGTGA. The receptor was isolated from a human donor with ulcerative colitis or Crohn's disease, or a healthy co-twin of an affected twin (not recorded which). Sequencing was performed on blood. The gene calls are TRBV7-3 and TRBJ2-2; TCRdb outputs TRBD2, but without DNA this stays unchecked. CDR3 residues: CASSSATSGYTGELFF.